These 25 T cell receptor beta chains were all obtained from the same sample, sequenced in a study of cytomegalovirus exposure and HLA in healthy donors. Primers: 60 Vbeta forward and 13 Jbeta reverse. Clones were read by immunoSEQ multiplex PCR, and TCRdb kept only the in-frame ones, dropping some. The sample carries roughly 150,000 clones, less than 85% recorded once. Sequencing was carried out using PBMCs. These receptors originate from a woman aged 45 to 65 in good health and CMV-seropositive.

The J gene is TRBJ2-1, the V gene TRBV10-2, with D perhaps TRBD2 (6 bases). Between the trimmed V and J ends, which lost 4 bases and 16 bases, there was a span of 14 bases. The length of the CDR3 is 11 residues. CDR1 is WSHSY and CDR2 is SAAADI in the germline V gene. The DNA for the CDR3 is TGCGCCAGCAGTGGAGGGACTGGACTTTTCTTC. Translation: CASSGGTGLFF.

V usage is TRBV7-2 and J usage is TRBJ1-5; 7 bases are a match to TRBD1. The germline V gene has CDR1 SGHTA and CDR2 FQGNSA. The CDR3 is made up of 16 amino acids. V dropped 5 bases and J dropped 2; count of bases not matched to a gene: 9. This chain's CDR3 is CASSPQQGFGNQPQHF. CDR3 DNA: TGTGCCAGCAGCCCGCAACAGGGGTTTGGCAATCAGCCCCAGCATTTT.

The table lists this clone with a count of one. The gene calls are TRBV7-8 and TRBJ1-1; possibly TRBD1 for D (6 bases). The ends were cut back, 2 bases at V and 4 bases at J, with 14 bases in the middle. The germline CDR1 and CDR2 sequences are SGHVS and FQNEAQ. There are 15 residues in the CDR3. The CDR3 loop is CASSLLTGTSTEAFF. CDR3 bases: TGTGCCAGCAGCTTATTAACAGGGACGTCCACTGAAGCTTTCTTT.

This clone was counted between two and nine times. The chain recombines TRBV4-1 with TRBJ1-3; no reliable D call. This CDR3 is 13 amino acids long. V dropped 6 bases and J dropped 4 bases, with 10 bases sitting between them. The V gene's germline CDR1 is MGHRA and CDR2 YSYEKL. CDR3 loop: CASSRESGNTIYF. The CDR3 bases are TGCGCCAGCAGTCGGGAGAGCGGAAACACCATATATTTT.

The chain joins TRBV18 to TRBJ2-5, with D maybe TRBD2 (5 bases). Germline lookup yields CDR1 KGHSH and CDR2 LQKENI. V lost 3 bases to trimming and J lost 5 bases, with 7 bases between them. The CDR3 length is 12 residues. CDR3 amino acids: CASSPPGETQYF. The DNA for the CDR3 is TGTGCCAGCTCACCCCCGGGGGAGACCCAGTACTTC.

The chain carries TRBV19 and TRBJ1-6; 7 bases map to TRBD1. This CDR3 region has 14 residues. V shed 7 bases, J shed 5 bases, and the junction held 5 bases outside the gene matches. Germline V gene sequence: CDR1 LNHDA, CDR2 SQIVND (reference sequence). CDR3 protein: CASTRTGDNSPLHF. CDR3 bases: TGTGCCAGTACCAGAACAGGGGATAATTCACCCCTCCACTTT.

The DNA for the CDR3 is TGTGCCAGCAGTGGGGGGGGCAAAGGGAACACTGAAGCTTTCTTT. Translated: CASSGGGKGNTEAFF. This chain connects TRBV28 to TRBJ1-1; tentatively, D is TRBD1 (6 bases). The CDR3 totals 15 residues. Germline-derived CDR1 and CDR2 are MDHEN and SYDVKM. V dropped 5 bases and J dropped 1 base, with 14 bases sitting between them.

Only a few counts were recorded for this clone. The chain has TRBV27 and TRBJ2-1; 14 bases are a match to TRBD2. The CDR3 is 18 residues long. Germline V gives CDR1 MNHEY, CDR2 SMNVEV (reference sequence). The ends lost 3 bases at V and 4 bases at J; junction bases unmatched: 8. For the CDR3, the DNA is TGTGCCAGCAGTTTTACTGAGGGGACTAGCGGGGGTTACAATGAGCAGTTCTTC. Its protein product is CASSFTEGTSGGYNEQFF.

The chain has TRBV7-3 and TRBJ2-2; TRBD2 matches 8 bases. CDR1 and CDR2 from the germline V gene are SGHTA and FQGTGA. J gave up 5 bases and V 5 bases, and 4 bases lay outside the gene matches. The CDR3 spans 14 residues. CDR3: CASSPQRETGELFF. Written as DNA, the CDR3 is TGTGCCAGCAGCCCCCAGCGGGAGACCGGGGAGCTGTTTTTT. The full variable domain, in which reference TRBV7-3 and TRBJ2-2 provide the parts outside the CDR3, is GAGVSQTPSNKVTEKGKYVELRCDPISGHTALYWYRQSLGQGPEFLIYFQGTGAADDSGLPNDRFFAVRPEGSVSTLKIQRTERGDSAVYLCASSPQRETGELFFGEGSRLTVL.

Turning to this clone: At the DNA level, this CDR3 is encoded by other sequences in the same sample as well. This chain uses TRBV7-2 with TRBJ1-2, with 9 bases lining up with TRBD1. The CDR3 extends over 14 amino acids. V shed 1 base and J 5 bases; nucleotides not matched to a gene: 2. The germline gives CDR1 SGHTA, CDR2 FQGNSA. The CDR3 sequence is CASSLGQGGYGYTF. DNA for the CDR3: TGTGCCAGCAGCTTAGGACAGGGGGGGTATGGCTACACCTTC.

V usage is TRBV6-5 and J usage is TRBJ1-1; 7 bases agree with TRBD1. The trim removed 6 bases at V and 3 bases at J, leaving 4 bases unmatched. CDR3 length: 13 amino acids. Germline-derived CDR1 and CDR2 are MNHEY and SVGAGI. CDR3 DNA: TGTGCCAGCAGACAGGGGAGGTACACTGAAGCTTTCTTT. Encoded protein: CASRQGRYTEAFF.

This clone turned up a few times. The chain recombines TRBV2 with TRBJ1-1, with 12 bases that match TRBD1. V shed 6 bases, J shed 0 bases, and the junction held 8 bases outside the gene matches. Germline values: CDR1 SNHLY, CDR2 FYNNEI. The CDR3 runs to 17 residues. The CDR3, as DNA: TGTGCCAGCAGATACCGGGACAGGGGGCAGATGAACACTGAAGCTTTCTTT. Translated, it gives CASRYRDRGQMNTEAFF.

The CDR3 spells CASSLSPSGAAPNSPLHF. CDR3 sequence (DNA): TGTGCCAGCAGTTTATCGCCCTCAGGGGCAGCTCCGAATTCACCCCTCCACTTT. The rearrangement links TRBV27 to TRBJ1-6; possible D gene TRBD1, 6 bases. Germline V CDR1 and CDR2: MNHEY, SMNVEV (reference sequence). The CDR3 has 18 amino acids. The ends were cut back, 0 bases at V and 7 bases at J, with 19 bases in the middle.

The sample holds a few counts of this clone. The V and J genes are TRBV5-5 and TRBJ2-6, with 7 bases aligning to TRBD1. V was clipped by 4 bases and J by 4 bases; unmatched bases: 8. The germline V gene has CDR1 SGHKS and CDR2 YYEKEE (reference sequence). This CDR3 has 16 amino acids. This chain's CDR3 is CASSPTGESGANVLTF. The CDR3 nucleotides are TGTGCCAGCAGCCCTACAGGGGAATCGGGGGCCAACGTCCTGACTTTC.

Comments on this clone: One junction end does not reproduce the germline sequence, and a read error may be involved. At the DNA level, this CDR3 is encoded by other sequences in the same sample as well. Here the CDR3 DNA reads TGCGCTAGCAGCCAAGTAAGGGGAAAATCCACAGATACGCAGTATTTT. Translating it yields CASSQVRGKSTDTQYF. The rearrangement uses TRBV4-3 and TRBJ2-3, with D possibly TRBD1 on 5 matching bases. Germline CDR1 LGHNA, CDR2 YSLEER. The length of the CDR3 is 16 residues.

CDR3 sequence (DNA): TGTGCCAGCAGCGTGGGGACAGGGAATTTGGATACGCAGTATTTT. This encodes CASSVGTGNLDTQYF. The J gene is TRBJ2-3, the V gene TRBV5-4; 9 positions agree with TRBD1. Germline CDR1 is SGHNT and CDR2 is YYREEE (reference sequence). With 4 bases clipped from V and 6 bases from J, the junction kept 9 bases outside the gene matches. The CDR3 has 15 residues.

DNA of the CDR3: TGTGCCAGCAGCCTCAGCGGGGTAGGTTTGAAGCAGTACTTC. Translated: CASSLSGVGLKQYF. The chain couples TRBV14 to TRBJ2-7, with 7 nucleotides matching TRBD2. V was clipped by 4 bases and J by 8 bases; unmatched bases: 11. Germline CDR1 reads SGHDN; CDR2 reads FVKESK. CDR3 length: 14 residues.

The chain joins TRBV12-1 to TRBJ2-1; the table's D call, TRBD1, has no DNA check behind it. TRBV12-1 is a known pseudogene. The CDR3 loop spans 12 amino acids. The CDR3 region has the DNA TGTGCCAGCAGCTTTCCATACAATGAGCAGTTCTTC. This encodes CASSFPYNEQFF.

The chain has TRBV27 and TRBJ2-7; possibly TRBD2 for D (5 bases). V gave up 6 bases and J gave up 2 bases, with 14 bases separating them. The CDR3 loop spans 14 amino acids. Germline assignment: CDR1 MNHEY and CDR2 SMNVEV (reference sequence). The CDR3 DNA reads as TGTGCCAGCAGCCCCGGGATTGTACCCTACGAGCAGTACTTC. Protein sequence: CASSPGIVPYEQYF.

The chain combines TRBV7-2 with TRBJ2-7; 13 nucleotides align to TRBD2. The CDR3 is 16 residues long. With V trimmed by 5 bases and J by 2 bases, 6 bases remained unmatched. CDR1 and CDR2 (germline): SGHTA, FQGNSA. The CDR3, as DNA: TGTGCCAGCAGCCCCCCCGGACTAGCGGGGGCCTACGAGCAGTACTTC. Translated: CASSPPGLAGAYEQYF.

The chain carries TRBV21-1 and TRBJ2-2; whether TRBD1, the table's D call, matches the DNA was not checked. TRBV21-1 is labeled a pseudogene. This CDR3 spans 17 amino acids. The CDR3 bases are TGTGCCAGCAGCAAAGCGCGGTCGGGACAGGGATGTAGGGAGCTGTTTTTT. Residues: CASSKARSGQGCRELFF.

This clone was observed a single time. The chain uses TRBV7-2 and TRBJ2-1, with TRBD2 matching over 16 bases. With 5 bases clipped from V and 9 bases from J, the junction kept 10 bases outside the gene matches. Germline-derived CDR1 and CDR2 are SGHTA and FQGNSA. The CDR3 is 17 amino acids. CDR3 nucleotide sequence: TGTGCCAGCAGCCCCAGGGGGACTAGCGGGGGGGCGAGTGAGCAGTTCTTC. Translation: CASSPRGTSGGASEQFF.

The chain links TRBV5-1 to TRBJ1-1; unclear D gene. The CDR3 spans 13 residues. CDR1 and CDR2 (germline): SGHRS, YFSETQ. V lost 7 bases and J lost 5, with 15 bases in between. This CDR3 is CASRESGSTEAFF. CDR3 DNA sequence: TGCGCCAGCCGGGAGAGTGGGTCAACTGAAGCTTTCTTT.

The genes are TRBV10-2 and TRBJ1-5, with D maybe TRBD1 (5 bases). Germline-derived CDR1 and CDR2 are WSHSY and SAAADI. This CDR3 has 12 amino acids. V lost 7 bases to trimming and J lost 5 bases, with 9 bases between them. This CDR3 is CASKQGDQPQHF. The CDR3 DNA follows: TGCGCCAGCAAGCAAGGGGATCAGCCCCAGCATTTT.

The genes are TRBV19 and TRBJ1-1; the match to TRBD1 covers 9 bases. J lost 6 bases, V lost 7 bases, and 6 bases had no gene match. Germline V gives CDR1 LNHDA, CDR2 SQIVND (reference sequence). CDR3 length: 13 residues. This CDR3 is CASKGTGSPEAFF. CDR3 bases: TGTGCCAGTAAAGGGACAGGGAGCCCTGAAGCTTTCTTT.